Described below is a single T cell receptor beta chain sequence and its context. As for time point: patch test 2, 6 weeks after DPC sensitization. Sample treatment: therapeutic diphenylcyclopropenone sensitization with weekly scalp DPC. The authors' total RNA extraction used unfractionated whole blood. A single record per CDR3 protein comes from TCRdb applying MiXCR to the RACE reads. The table shows roughly 40,000 distinct CDR3 sequences, with 8.5% to 10% occurring only once. The entry originates in a study of human T cells and chemical hapten exposure. The CDR3 is 16 residues long. Trimming cost V 3 bases and J 0 bases, with 12 bases left between them. The germline CDR1 and CDR2 sequences are ENHRY and SYGVKD.

The TCR comes from a woman younger than 45 with alopecia areata. Some clones in this sample may be carry-over from other donors' samples. J is TRBJ2-4 and V is TRBV10-3, with D possibly matching TRBD1 (5 bases). The sequencing used whole blood, collected in connection with sensitization to the hapten diphenylcyclopropenone (DPC). The CDR3 region is CAISETGELAKNIQYF. CDR3 sequence (DNA): TGTGCCATCAGTGAAACAGGAGAACTAGCCAAAAACATTCAGTACTTC.